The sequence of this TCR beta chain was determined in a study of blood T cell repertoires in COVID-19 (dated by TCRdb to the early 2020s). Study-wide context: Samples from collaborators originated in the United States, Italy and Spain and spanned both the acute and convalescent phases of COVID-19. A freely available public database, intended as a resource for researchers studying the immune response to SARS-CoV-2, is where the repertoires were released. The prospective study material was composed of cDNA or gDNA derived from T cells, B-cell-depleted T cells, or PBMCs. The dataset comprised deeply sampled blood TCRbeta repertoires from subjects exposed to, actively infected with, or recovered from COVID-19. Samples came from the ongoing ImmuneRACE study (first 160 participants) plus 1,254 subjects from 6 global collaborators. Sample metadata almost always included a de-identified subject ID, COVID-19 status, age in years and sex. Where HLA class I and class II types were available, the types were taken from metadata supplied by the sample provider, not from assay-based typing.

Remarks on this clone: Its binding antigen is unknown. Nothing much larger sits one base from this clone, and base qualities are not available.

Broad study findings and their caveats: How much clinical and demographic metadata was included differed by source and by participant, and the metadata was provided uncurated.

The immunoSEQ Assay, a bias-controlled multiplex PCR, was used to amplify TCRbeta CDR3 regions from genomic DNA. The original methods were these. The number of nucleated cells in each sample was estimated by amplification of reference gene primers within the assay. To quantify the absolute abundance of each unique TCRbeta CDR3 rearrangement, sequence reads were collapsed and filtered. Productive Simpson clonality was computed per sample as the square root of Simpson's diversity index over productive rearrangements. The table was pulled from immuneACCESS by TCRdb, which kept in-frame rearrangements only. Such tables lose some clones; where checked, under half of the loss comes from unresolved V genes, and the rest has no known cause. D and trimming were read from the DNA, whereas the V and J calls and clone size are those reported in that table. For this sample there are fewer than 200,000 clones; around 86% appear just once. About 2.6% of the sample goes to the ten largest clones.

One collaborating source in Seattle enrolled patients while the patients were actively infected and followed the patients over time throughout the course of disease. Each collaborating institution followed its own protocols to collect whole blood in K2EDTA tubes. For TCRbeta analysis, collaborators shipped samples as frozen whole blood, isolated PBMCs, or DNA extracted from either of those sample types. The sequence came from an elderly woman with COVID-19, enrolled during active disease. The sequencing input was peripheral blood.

CDR3 region: CASSSGTSTHNEQFF. The nucleotides are TGTGCCAGCAGCTCCGGGACTAGCACCCACAATGAGCAGTTCTTC. The receptor chain draws on TRBV5-8 and TRBJ2-1; the junction holds 9 bases that match TRBD2. CDR1 and CDR2 were assigned from the germline V gene as SGHTS and YDEGEE. Measured from the cysteine to the phenylalanine, the CDR3 is 15 residues long. The kept DNA is CDR3 alone, 45 bases in frame from the first base. For this chain, trimming is 3 bases at the V end and 5 bases at the J end, and the number of junction bases without a gene match is 6.